This T cell receptor beta chain was observed in a study of cytomegalovirus exposure and HLA in healthy donors. Study outcomes and limitations: The investigators catalogued 150 to 200 TCR beta chains as cytomegalovirus-associated. Later, TCR association rates were found to vary by HLA locus, highest for DRB1 and lowest for HLA-C. Later, an analysis found that common viral pathogens appeared to be linked with several of the most significant clusters.

A word on this clone: Its antigen is not identified.

Samples came from healthy bone marrow donors. A multiplex PCR was run with 60 Vbeta primers and 13 Jbeta primers. Profiled with immunoSEQ multiplex PCR; TCRdb holds only in-frame clones, not every one. The table lists nearly 200,000 clones, roughly 76% of them singletons. The germline gives CDR1 SGHRS, CDR2 YFSETQ. The J segment lost 4 bases and the V segment lost 4 bases, leaving 7 bases of the junction unmatched. This CDR3 has 15 residues. This clonotype was sampled from a woman in her 30s in good health and CMV-seropositive. Sequenced input: PBMCs. J is TRBJ2-3 and V is TRBV5-1, with TRBD2 matching over 9 bases. This chain's CDR3 is CASSRGGADSDTQYF. The DNA for the CDR3 is TGCGCCAGCAGCCGCGGGGGGGCCGATTCAGATACGCAGTATTTT.